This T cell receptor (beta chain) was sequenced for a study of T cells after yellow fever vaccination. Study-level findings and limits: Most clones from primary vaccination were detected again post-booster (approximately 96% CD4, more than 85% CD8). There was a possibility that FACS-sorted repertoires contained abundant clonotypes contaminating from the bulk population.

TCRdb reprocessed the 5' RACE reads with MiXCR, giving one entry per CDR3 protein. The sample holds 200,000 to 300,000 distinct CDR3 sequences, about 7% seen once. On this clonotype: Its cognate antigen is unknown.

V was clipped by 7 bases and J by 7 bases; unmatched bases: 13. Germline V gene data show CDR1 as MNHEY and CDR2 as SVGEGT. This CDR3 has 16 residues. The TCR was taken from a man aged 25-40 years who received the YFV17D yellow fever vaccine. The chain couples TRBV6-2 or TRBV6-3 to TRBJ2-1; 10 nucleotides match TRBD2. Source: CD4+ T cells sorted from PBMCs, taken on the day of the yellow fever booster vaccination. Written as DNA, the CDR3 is TGTGCCAGCACCGACTCGTCTAGCGGGAGTGAAAATGAGCAGTTCTTC. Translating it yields CASTDSSSGSENEQFF.